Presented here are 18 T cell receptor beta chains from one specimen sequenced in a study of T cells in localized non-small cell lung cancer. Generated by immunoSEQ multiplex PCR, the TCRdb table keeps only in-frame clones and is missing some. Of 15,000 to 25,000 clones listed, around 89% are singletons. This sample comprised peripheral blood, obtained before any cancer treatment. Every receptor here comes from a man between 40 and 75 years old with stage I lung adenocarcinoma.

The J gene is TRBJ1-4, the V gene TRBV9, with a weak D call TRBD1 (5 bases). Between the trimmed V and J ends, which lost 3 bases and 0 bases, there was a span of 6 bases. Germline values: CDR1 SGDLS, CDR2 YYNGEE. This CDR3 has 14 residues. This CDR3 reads CASSEQATNEKLFF. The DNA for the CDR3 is TGTGCCAGCAGCGAACAGGCAACTAATGAAAAACTGTTTTTT. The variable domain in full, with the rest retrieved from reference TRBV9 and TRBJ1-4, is DSGVTQTPKHLITATGQRVTLRCSPRSGDLSVYWYQQSLDQGLQFLIQYYNGEERAKGNILERFSAQQFPDLHSELNLSSLELGDSALYFCASSEQATNEKLFFGSGTQLSVL.

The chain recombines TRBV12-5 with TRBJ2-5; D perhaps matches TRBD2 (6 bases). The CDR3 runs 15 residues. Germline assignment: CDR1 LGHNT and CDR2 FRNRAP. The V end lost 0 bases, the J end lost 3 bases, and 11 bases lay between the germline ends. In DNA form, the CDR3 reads TGTGCTAGTGGTTTGGTAGGGACTCTAGAAGAGACCCAGTACTTC. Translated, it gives CASGLVGTLEETQYF.

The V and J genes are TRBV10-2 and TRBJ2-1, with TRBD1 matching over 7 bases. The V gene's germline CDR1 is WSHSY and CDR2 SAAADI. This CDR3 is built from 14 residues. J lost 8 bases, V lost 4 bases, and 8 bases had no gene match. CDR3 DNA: TGCGCCAGCAGTGTGGCAGGGGGAGAGGATGAGCAGTTCTTC. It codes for CASSVAGGEDEQFF.

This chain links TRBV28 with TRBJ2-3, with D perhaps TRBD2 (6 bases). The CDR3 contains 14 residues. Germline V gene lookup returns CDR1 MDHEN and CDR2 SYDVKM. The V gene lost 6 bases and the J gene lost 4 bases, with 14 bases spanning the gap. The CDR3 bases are TGTGCCAGCAGCCCGGCGGGGTCCGCAGATACGCAGTATTTT. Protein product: CASSPAGSADTQYF.

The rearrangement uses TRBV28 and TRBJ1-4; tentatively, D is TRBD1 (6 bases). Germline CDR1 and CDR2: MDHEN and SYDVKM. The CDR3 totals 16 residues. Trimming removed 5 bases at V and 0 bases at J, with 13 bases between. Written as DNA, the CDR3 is TGTGCCAGCAGTCCCCAGGGGTTTGCAACTAATGAAAAACTGTTTTTT. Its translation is CASSPQGFATNEKLFF.

CDR3: CASSQGGGTPYEQYF. The CDR3 DNA reads as TGCGCCAGCAGCCAAGGAGGAGGGACTCCCTACGAGCAGTACTTC. J is TRBJ2-7 and V is TRBV4-1; perhaps TRBD2 as D (6 bases). V was shortened by 1 base and J by 2 bases, with 12 bases between the two germline ends. The CDR3 has 15 residues. Germline CDR1 is MGHRA and CDR2 is YSYEKL.

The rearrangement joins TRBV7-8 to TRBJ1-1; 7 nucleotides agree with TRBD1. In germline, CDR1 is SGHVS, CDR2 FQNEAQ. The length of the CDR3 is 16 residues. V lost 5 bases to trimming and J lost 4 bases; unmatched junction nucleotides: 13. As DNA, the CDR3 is TGTGCCAGCAGCCTAGAGGTCCGAGGGGGCTTCACTGAAGCTTTCTTT. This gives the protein CASSLEVRGGFTEAFF.

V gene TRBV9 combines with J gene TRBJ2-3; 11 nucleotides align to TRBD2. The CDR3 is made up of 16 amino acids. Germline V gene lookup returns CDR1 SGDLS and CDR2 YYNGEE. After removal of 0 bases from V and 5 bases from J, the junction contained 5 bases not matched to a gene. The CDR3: CASSVDRLAGRDTQYF. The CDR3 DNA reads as TGTGCCAGCAGCGTAGACCGACTAGCGGGGAGAGATACGCAGTATTTT.

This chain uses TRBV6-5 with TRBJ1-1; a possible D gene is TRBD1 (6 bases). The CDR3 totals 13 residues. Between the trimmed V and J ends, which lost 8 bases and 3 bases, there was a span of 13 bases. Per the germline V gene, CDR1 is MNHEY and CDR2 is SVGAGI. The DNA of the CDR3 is TGTGCCAGCTCTAAAAACAGGGACACTGAAGCTTTCTTT. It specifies CASSKNRDTEAFF.

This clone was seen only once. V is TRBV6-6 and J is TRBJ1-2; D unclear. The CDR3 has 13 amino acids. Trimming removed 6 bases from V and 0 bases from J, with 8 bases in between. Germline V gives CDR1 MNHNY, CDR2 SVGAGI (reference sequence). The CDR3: CASSRTSNYGYTF. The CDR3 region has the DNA TGTGCCAGCAGCCGTACCTCTAACTATGGCTACACCTTC.

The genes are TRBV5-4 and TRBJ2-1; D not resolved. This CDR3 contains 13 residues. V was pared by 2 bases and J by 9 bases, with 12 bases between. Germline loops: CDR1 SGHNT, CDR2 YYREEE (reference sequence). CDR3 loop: CASSFVLTGEQFF. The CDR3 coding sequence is TGTGCCAGCAGCTTCGTTCTGACTGGTGAGCAGTTCTTC.

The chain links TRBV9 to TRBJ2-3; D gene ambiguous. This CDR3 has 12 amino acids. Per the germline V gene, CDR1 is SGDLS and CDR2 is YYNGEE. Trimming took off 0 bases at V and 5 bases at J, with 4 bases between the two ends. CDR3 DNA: TGTGCCAGCAGCGTAGGGATAGATACGCAGTATTTT. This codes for CASSVGIDTQYF.

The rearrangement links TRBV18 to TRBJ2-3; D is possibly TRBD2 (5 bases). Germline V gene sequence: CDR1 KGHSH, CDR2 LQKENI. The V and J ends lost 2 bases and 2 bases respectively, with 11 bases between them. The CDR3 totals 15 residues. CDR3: CASSPLSGLTDTQYF. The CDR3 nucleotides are TGTGCCAGCTCACCATTGAGCGGCCTCACAGATACGCAGTATTTT.

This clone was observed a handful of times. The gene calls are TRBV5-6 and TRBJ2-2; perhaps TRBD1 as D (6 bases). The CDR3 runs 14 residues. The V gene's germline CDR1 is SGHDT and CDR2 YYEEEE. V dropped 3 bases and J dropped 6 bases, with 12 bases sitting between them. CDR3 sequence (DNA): TGTGCCAGCAGCTATGACAGGCGGGCCGGGGAGCTGTTTTTT. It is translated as CASSYDRRAGELFF.

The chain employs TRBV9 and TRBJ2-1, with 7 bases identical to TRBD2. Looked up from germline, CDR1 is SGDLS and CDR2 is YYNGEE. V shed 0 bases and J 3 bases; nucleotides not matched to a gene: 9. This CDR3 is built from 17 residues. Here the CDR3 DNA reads TGTGCCAGCAGCGTAGACGGACGGCGGGAGTACTACAATGAGCAGTTCTTC. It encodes CASSVDGRREYYNEQFF.

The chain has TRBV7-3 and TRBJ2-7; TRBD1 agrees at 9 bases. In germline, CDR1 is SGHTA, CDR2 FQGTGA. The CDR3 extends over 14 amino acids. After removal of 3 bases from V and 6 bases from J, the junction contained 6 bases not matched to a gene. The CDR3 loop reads CASSFTGGVSEQYF. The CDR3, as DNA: TGTGCCAGCAGCTTTACAGGGGGCGTCTCCGAGCAGTACTTC.

CDR3 nucleotide sequence: TGTGCCAGCAGCTCTGGGGGAGTAGGGACGGGAGAGACCCAGTACTTC. Its protein product is CASSSGGVGTGETQYF. The J gene is TRBJ2-5, the V gene TRBV7-8; tentatively, D is TRBD1 or TRBD2 (5 bases each). Trimming removed 4 bases at V and 4 bases at J, with 19 bases between. Germline-derived CDR1 and CDR2 are SGHVS and FQNEAQ. This CDR3 spans 16 amino acids.

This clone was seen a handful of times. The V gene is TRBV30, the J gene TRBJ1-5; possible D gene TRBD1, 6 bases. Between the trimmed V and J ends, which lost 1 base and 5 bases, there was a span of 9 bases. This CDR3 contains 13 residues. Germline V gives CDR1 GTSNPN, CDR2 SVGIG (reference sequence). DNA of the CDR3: TGTGCCTGGAGTGCCGGGGGGCATCAGCCCCAGCATTTT. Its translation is CAWSAGGHQPQHF.